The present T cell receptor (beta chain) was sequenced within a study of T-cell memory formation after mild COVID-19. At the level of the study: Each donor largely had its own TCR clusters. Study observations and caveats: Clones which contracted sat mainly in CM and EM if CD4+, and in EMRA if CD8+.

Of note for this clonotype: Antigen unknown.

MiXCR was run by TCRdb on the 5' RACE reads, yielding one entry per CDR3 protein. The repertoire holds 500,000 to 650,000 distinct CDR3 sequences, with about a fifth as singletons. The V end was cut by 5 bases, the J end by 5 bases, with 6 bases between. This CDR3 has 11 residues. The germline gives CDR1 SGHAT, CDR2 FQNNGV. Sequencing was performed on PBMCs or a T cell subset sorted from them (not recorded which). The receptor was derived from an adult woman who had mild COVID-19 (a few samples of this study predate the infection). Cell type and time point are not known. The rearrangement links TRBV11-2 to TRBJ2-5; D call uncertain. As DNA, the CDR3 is TGTGCCAGCAGCCAGACGGAGACCCAGTACTTC. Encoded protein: CASSQTETQYF.